The subject of this entry is one T cell receptor (beta chain). Its antigen remains unknown. This entry belongs to a study of shared clonotypes between healthy human individuals. Notes on the study in general: There were few donors, and this limited the genetic and exposure-history diversity represented. Clonotype sharing across a few donors was observed for 4% to 5.5% of naive CD4 clonotypes. Against clonotypes common to all four donors, non-shared ones had lower generation probabilities.

V lost 8 bases, J lost 6 bases, and 10 bases stayed unmatched. The CDR3 loop spans 15 amino acids. Germline CDR1 reads MDHEN; CDR2 reads SYDVKM. Produced via immunoSEQ multiplex PCR; TCRdb's table is partial and in-frame only. The sample comprises roughly 640,000 clones, 95% to 98% of which are singletons, and around 0.06% rests with the top ten. CD45RA-negative memory and CD45RA+ naive subsets were split from the CD4+ cells. The rearrangement joins TRBV28 to TRBJ2-1, with 10 bases that match TRBD2. The clonotype comes from a woman in her 30s in good health. Sequencing input: naive CD4+ T cells sorted from blood. As for subset: CD45RA+ positively selected. The DNA for the CDR3 is TGTGCCAGCGTAAGCGGGAGGGCCGTAGTCAATGAGCAGTTCTTC. This encodes CASVSGRAVVNEQFF.